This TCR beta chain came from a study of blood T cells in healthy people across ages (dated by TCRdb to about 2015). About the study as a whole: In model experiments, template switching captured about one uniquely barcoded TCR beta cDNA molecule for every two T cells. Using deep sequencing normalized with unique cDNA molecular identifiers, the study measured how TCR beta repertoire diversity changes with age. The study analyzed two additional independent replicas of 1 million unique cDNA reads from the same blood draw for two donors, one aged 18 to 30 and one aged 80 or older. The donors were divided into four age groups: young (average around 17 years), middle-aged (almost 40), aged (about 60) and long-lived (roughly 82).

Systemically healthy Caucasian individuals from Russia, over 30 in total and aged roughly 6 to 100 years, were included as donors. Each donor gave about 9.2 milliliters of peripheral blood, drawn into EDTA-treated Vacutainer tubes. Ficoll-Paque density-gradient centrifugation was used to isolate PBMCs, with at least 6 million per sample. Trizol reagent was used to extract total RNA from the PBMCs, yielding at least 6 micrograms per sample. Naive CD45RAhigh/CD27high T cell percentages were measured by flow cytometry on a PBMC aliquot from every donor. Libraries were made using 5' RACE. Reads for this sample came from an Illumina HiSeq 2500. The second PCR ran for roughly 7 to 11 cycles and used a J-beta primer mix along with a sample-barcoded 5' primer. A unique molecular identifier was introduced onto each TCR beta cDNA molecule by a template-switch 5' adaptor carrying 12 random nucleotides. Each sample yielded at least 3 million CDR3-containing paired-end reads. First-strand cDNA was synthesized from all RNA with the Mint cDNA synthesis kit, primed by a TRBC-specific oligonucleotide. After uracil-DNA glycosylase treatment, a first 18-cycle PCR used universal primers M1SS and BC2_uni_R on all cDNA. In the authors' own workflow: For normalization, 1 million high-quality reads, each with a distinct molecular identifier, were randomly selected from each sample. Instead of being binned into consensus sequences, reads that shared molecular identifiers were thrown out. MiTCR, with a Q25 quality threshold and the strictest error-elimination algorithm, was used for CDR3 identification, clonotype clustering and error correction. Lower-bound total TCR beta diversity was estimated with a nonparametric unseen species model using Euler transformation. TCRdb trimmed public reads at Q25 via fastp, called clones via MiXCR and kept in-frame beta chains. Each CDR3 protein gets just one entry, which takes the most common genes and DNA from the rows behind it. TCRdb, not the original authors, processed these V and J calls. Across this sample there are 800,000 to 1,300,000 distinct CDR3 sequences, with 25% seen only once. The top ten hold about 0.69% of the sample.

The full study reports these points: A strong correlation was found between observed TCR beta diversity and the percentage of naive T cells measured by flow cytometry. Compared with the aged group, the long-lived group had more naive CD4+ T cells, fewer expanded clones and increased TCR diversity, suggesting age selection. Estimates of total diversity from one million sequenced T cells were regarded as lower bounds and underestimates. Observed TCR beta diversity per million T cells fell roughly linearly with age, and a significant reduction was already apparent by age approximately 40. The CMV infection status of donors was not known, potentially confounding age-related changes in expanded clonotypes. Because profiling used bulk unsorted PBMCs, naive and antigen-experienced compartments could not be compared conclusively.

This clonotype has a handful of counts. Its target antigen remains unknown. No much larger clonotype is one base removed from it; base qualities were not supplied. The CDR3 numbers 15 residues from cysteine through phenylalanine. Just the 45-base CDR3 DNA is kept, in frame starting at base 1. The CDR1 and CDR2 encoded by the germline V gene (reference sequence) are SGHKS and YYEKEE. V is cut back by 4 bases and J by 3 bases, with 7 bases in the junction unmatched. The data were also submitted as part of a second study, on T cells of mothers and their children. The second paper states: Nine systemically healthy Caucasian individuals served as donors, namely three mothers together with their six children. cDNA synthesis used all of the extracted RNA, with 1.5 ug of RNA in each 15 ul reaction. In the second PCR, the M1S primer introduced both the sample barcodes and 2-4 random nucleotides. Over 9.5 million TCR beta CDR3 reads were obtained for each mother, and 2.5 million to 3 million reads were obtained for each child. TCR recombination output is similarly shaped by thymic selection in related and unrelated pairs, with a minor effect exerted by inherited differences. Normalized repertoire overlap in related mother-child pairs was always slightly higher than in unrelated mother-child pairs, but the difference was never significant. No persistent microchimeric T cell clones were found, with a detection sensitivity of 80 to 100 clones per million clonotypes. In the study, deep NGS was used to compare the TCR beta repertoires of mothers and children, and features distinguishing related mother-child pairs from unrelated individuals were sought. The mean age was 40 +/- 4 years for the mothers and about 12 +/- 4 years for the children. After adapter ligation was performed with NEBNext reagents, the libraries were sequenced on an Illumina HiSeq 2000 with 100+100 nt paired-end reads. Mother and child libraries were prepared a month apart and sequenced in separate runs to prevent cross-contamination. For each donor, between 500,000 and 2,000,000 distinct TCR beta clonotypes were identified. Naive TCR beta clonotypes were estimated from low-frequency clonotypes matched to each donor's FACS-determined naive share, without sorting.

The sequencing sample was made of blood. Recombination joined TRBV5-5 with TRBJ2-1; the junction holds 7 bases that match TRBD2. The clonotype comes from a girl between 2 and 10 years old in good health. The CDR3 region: CASSLSGTLYNEQFF. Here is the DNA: TGTGCCAGCAGCCTGAGCGGGACTCTCTACAATGAGCAGTTCTTC. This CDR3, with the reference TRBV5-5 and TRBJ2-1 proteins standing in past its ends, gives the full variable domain DAGVTQSPTHLIKTRGQQVTLRCSPISGHKSVSWYQQVLGQGPQFIFQYYEKEERGRGNFPDRFSARQFPNYSSELNVNALLLGDSALYLCASSLSGTLYNEQFFGPGTRLTVL.